This T cell receptor (beta chain) was recovered during a study of low-dose radiotherapy and immunotherapy resistance in tumors. Time point defined: after trial treatment. The treatment denotes: LDRT plus nivolumab, ipilimumab, low-dose cyclophosphamide and aspirin (RACIN trial). Every donor was treated with nivolumab, ipilimumab, aspirin, low-dose cyclophosphamide and also low-dose radiotherapy. This clonotype was counted at least ten times. The CDR3 is 16 residues long. Germline CDR1 is MNHGY and CDR2 is SAAAGT. The ends lost 0 bases at V and 4 bases at J; junction bases unmatched: 7. TRAV and TRBV primers primed cDNA for both TCRalpha and TCRbeta. Amplification of TCRs used a constant-region primer and V-primer adapter for about 19 PCR cycles. TCRdb redid the calling of the reads with MiXCR, one entry per CDR3 protein. This sample carries 35,000 to 45,000 distinct CDR3 sequences, 20% to 30% of them seen once, and the ten largest clones take 10%.

The sequence came from a male donor with prostate cancer. V usage is TRBV6-8 and J usage is TRBJ2-3, with 7 nucleotides matching TRBD2. Sequencing used PBMCs, obtained after low-dose radiotherapy plus immunotherapy. The CDR3 here is CASSYSMVGGADTQYF. DNA for the CDR3: TGTGCCAGCAGTTACTCGATGGTGGGGGGGGCAGATACGCAGTATTTT.